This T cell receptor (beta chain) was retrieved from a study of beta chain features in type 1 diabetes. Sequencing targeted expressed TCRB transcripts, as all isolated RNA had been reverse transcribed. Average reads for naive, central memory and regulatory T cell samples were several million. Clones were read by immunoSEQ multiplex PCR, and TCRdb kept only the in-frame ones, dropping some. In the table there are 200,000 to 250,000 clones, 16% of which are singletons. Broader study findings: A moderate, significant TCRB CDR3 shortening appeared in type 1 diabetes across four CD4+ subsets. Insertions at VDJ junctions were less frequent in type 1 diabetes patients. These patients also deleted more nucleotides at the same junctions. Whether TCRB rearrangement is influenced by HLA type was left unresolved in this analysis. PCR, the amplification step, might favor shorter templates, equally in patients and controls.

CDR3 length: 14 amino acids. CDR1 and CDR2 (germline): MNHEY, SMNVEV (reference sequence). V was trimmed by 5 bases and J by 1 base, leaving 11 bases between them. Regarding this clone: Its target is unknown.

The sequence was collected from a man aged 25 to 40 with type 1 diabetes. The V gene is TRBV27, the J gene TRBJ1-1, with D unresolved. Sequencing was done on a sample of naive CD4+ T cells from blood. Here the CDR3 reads CASSPLGGNTEAFF. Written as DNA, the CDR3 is TGTGCCAGCAGTCCTCTCGGCGGGAACACTGAAGCTTTCTTT.